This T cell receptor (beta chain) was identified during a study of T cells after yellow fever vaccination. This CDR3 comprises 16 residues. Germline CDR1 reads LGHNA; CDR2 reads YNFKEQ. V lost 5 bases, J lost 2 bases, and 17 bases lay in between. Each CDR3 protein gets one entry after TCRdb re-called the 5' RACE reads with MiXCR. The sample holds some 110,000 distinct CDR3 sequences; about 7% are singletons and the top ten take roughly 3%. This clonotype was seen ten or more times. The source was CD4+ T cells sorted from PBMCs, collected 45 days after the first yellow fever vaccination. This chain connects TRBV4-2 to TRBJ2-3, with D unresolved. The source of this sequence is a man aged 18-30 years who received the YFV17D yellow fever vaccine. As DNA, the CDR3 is TGTGCCAGCAGCTACGGTTTAGGTACTTTCACAGATACGCAGTATTTT. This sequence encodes CASSYGLGTFTDTQYF.